This T cell receptor beta chain was sequenced during a study of T cells in Graves' hyperthyroidism and ophthalmopathy. Findings and caveats of the study: Ophthalmopathy was predicted by the model a median of roughly 6.6 months ahead of onset.

Note on this clonotype: Its cognate antigen is unknown.

J was trimmed by 5 bases and V by 3 bases; bases with no gene match: 14. The CDR3 contains 16 residues. Germline loops: CDR1 DFQATT, CDR2 SNEGSKA (reference sequence). RNA transcripts provided the source from which TCR beta CDR3 regions were amplified. The study used the HTBI primer set for a first-round RT-PCR of the TCR CDR3. Using its own MiXCR run on the multiplex PCR reads, TCRdb lists one record per CDR3 protein. The top ten hold around a sixth of the sample, which has 600,000 to 750,000 distinct CDR3 sequences, 15% to 20% seen once. Source material: blood. This clonotype was obtained from a man aged 50 to 60 with Graves' hyperthyroidism. The chain combines TRBV20-1 with TRBJ2-5; TRBD1 matches at 8 bases. The DNA of the CDR3 is TGCAGTGCTAGCTCCTCTTGGACAGGGTTAGTTGAGACCCAGTACTTC. It specifies CSASSSWTGLVETQYF.